This T cell receptor beta chain was captured by sequencing in a study of T cell responses to AZD1222 COVID-19 vaccine. Profiling relied on immunoSEQ multiplex PCR, and the TCRdb table lists in-frame clones only, not all of them. In the table there are approximately 150,000 clones, 85% to 95% of which are singletons. Regarding this clone: As yet, its antigen is unknown.

The CDR3 consists of 15 residues. Germline V CDR1 and CDR2: MNHEY, SVGAGI. Trimming stripped 7 bases from V and 13 bases from J, with 23 bases between. Study results and limitations: Of spike-specific TCRs, nearly half reportedly target regions left unmutated in variants. Of the AZD1222 recipients, only 5 to 7 were seropositive at baseline. Spike-specific TCR repertoires showed rising breadth and depth after two AZD1222 doses.

This clonotype originated in an adult in good health. V and J are TRBV6-5 and TRBJ1-6; possibly TRBD1 for D (6 bases). The sample here was peripheral blood, taken on day 0 of AZD1222 vaccination. CDR3 coding DNA: TGTGCCAGCATCCTGAACGGACAGTTTGGGTTGCCCCTCCACTTT. It codes for CASILNGQFGLPLHF.